Following are 5 T cell receptor beta chains from one sample sequenced in a study of CD8+ T cells in alopecia areata. Extracted RNA was reverse transcribed, and the resulting cDNA served as sequencing template. Assay used: immunoSEQ multiplex PCR; TCRdb lists only in-frame clones, some missing. This table holds 150,000 or so clones, 40% to 50% found once. Sequencing was carried out using CD4+ T cells sorted from blood. These receptors all come from a human donor with alopecia areata.

The rearrangement uses TRBV2 and TRBJ2-5, with D possibly being TRBD1 or TRBD2 (6 bases each). TRBJ2-7 matches the DNA end more closely, so the J call is doubtful. Germline lookup yields CDR1 SNHLY and CDR2 FYNNEI. The CDR3 is 15 residues long. DNA for the CDR3: TGTGCCAGCAGTCGGGGGCTAGACCCCTCCTACGAGCAGTACTTC. Translating gives CASSRGLDPSYEQYF.

V gene TRBV5-1 combines with J gene TRBJ2-5; the match to TRBD2 covers 9 bases. Trimming removed 3 bases from V and 4 bases from J; junction bases left unmatched: 10. CDR1 and CDR2 (germline): SGHRS, YFSETQ. The CDR3 is made up of 16 amino acids. The CDR3 spells CASSSRAGGSGETQYF. CDR3 nucleotides: TGCGCCAGCAGCTCTAGAGCGGGAGGAAGCGGAGAGACCCAGTACTTC.

V and J are TRBV29-1 and TRBJ1-2; 7 bases map to TRBD1. The CDR3 has 13 amino acids. Germline V gene sequence: CDR1 SQVTM, CDR2 ANQGSEA. After removal of 3 bases from V and 5 bases from J, the junction contained 6 bases not matched to a gene. The CDR3 is CSVEVQGRYGYTF. Here the CDR3 DNA reads TGCAGCGTTGAGGTACAGGGGCGGTATGGCTACACCTTC.

The V call is TRBV11-2, the J call TRBJ2-5; D gene unclear. V shed 3 bases and J shed 0 bases, with 14 bases lying between them. This CDR3 region has 16 residues. CDR1 SGHAT and CDR2 FQNNGV come from the germline V gene. This CDR3 reads CASSFYPGSNQETQYF. The CDR3 DNA is TGTGCCAGCAGCTTCTATCCGGGCTCCAACCAAGAGACCCAGTACTTC.

A single count supports this clone. This chain connects TRBV30 to TRBJ1-1; D unresolved. V gave up 0 bases and J gave up 6 bases, with 11 bases separating them. This CDR3 is built from 13 residues. Germline CDR1 and CDR2: GTSNPN and SVGIG (reference sequence). The CDR3 bases are TGTGCCTGGAGTGTGACACCTACCCCTGAAGCTTTCTTT. Encoded protein: CAWSVTPTPEAFF.